Each of the 25 T cell receptor beta chains below was sequenced from the same sample in a study of T cells expressing NK-cell markers. TCRdb processed the 5' RACE reads again and assigns one entry to each CDR3 protein, with no DNA. Reported are 400,000 to 450,000 distinct CDR3 sequences; the ten largest clones contain roughly 8%. The sequencing input was blood T cells: a sorted CD56 or NKG2C T cell subset, CD4+ or CD8+ T cells, or bulk PBMC T cells (not recorded which). These receptor sequences come from a woman aged 18 to 69 in good health.

The chain recombines TRBV29-1 with TRBJ2-7; TCRdb lists TRBD1, though no DNA is available to test this call. This CDR3 spans 11 amino acids. Germline V gene data show CDR1 as SQVTM and CDR2 as ANQGSEA. The CDR3 sequence: CSVYRGNEQYF.

V is TRBV11-1 and J is TRBJ2-7; absent DNA, TCRdb's TRBD1 call cannot be checked. Per the germline V gene, CDR1 is SGHAT and CDR2 is FQDESV (reference sequence). The CDR3 runs 19 residues. Here the CDR3 reads CASSLALGQGALWSYEQYF.

The chain combines TRBV20-1 with TRBJ2-1; TCRdb's D call, TRBD1, is unchecked because there is no DNA. This CDR3 has 14 residues. CDR1 and CDR2 (germline): DFQATT, SNEGSKA (reference sequence). This CDR3 is CSAPDRGAGNEQFF.

The CDR3 reads CSVSQGHEQYF. The V gene is TRBV29-1, the J gene TRBJ2-7; the D call of TRBD2 rests on TCRdb alone, since no DNA is present to check it. The length of the CDR3 is 11 residues. Per the germline V gene, CDR1 is SQVTM and CDR2 is ANQGSEA.

J is TRBJ2-3 and V is TRBV27; TCRdb returns TRBD2, unconfirmable since there is no DNA. The CDR3 loop spans 15 amino acids. CDR1 is MNHEY, CDR2 SMNVEV, per germline (reference sequence). The CDR3 sequence is CASSLGRGTTDTQYF.

This chain connects TRBV7-3 to TRBJ2-3; the D call of TRBD1 rests on TCRdb alone, since no DNA is present to check it. The CDR3 has 15 amino acids. The germline CDR1 and CDR2 sequences are SGHTA and FQGTGA. The CDR3 sequence: CASSSGTGLPDAQYF.

The V gene is TRBV5-5, the J gene TRBJ2-3; without DNA, the TCRdb call of TRBD2 cannot be checked. CDR1 is SGHKS and CDR2 is YYEKEE in the germline V gene (reference sequence). The CDR3 sequence is 16 residues long. The CDR3 spells CASSWTSGGAEDTQYF.

This chain uses TRBV24-1 with TRBJ2-1; TCRdb's assignment of TRBD1 cannot be checked, as there is no DNA. Germline CDR1 is KGHDR and CDR2 is SFDVKD. The CDR3 runs 19 residues. The CDR3 reads CATSDPTGKGPNPYNEQFF.

The chain combines TRBV20-1 with TRBJ2-1. This CDR3 is 14 amino acids long. Germline CDR1 is DFQATT and CDR2 is SNEGSKA (reference sequence). CDR3 sequence reads: CSATNGDSYNEQFF.

The chain employs TRBV9 and TRBJ2-1; no DNA is available, so the TRBD2 call from TCRdb remains unchecked. CDR1 is SGDLS and CDR2 is YYNGEE in the germline V gene. This CDR3 is built from 16 residues. This chain's CDR3 is CASSGGEGGYYNEQFF.

The chain uses TRBV24-1 and TRBJ2-5. The CDR3 consists of 12 residues. From germline, CDR1 is KGHDR and CDR2 SFDVKD. CDR3 amino acids: CATSDMGETQYF.

This sequence joins TRBV7-2 and TRBJ2-3. Germline V lookup: CDR1 SGHTA, CDR2 FQGNSA. The CDR3 extends over 14 amino acids. The CDR3 here is CASSFRLATDTQYF.

This chain uses TRBV10-3 with TRBJ2-1; absent DNA, TCRdb's TRBD1 call cannot be checked. The CDR3 length is 14 residues. Germline V gene data show CDR1 as ENHRY and CDR2 as SYGVKD. CDR3 sequence reads: CAISPGNSQNEQFF.

The chain couples TRBV4-2 to TRBJ2-4. The CDR3 loop spans 13 amino acids. CDR1 and CDR2 from the germline V gene are LGHNA and YNFKEQ. The CDR3 loop is CASSQESENIQYF.

The chain is built from TRBV5-4 and TRBJ1-1; TCRdb outputs TRBD1, but without DNA this stays unchecked. Germline lookup yields CDR1 SGHNT and CDR2 YYREEE (reference sequence). The CDR3 is 15 amino acids. The CDR3 sequence: CASSLGPQGSTEAFF.

V is TRBV7-3 and J is TRBJ1-1. Germline V gene sequence: CDR1 SGHTA, CDR2 FQGTGA. The CDR3 is 14 amino acids. CDR3 protein: CASSLTNANTEAFF.

This chain links TRBV29-1 with TRBJ2-1; lacking DNA, the TRBD2 call made by TCRdb goes unchecked. This CDR3 is built from 16 residues. CDR1 is SQVTM, CDR2 ANQGSEA, per germline. The CDR3 loop reads CSVESRLAGNYNEQFF.

V is TRBV20-1 and J is TRBJ2-2; TCRdb indicates TRBD1, and absent DNA this call remains unverified. Germline V gives CDR1 DFQATT, CDR2 SNEGSKA (reference sequence). The CDR3 is 14 amino acids. The CDR3 reads CSARTGENSGELFF.

The chain couples TRBV5-1 to TRBJ2-1; the D call from TCRdb, TRBD2, cannot be confirmed without DNA. The CDR3 is made up of 12 amino acids. Germline CDR1 reads SGHRS; CDR2 reads YFSETQ. The CDR3 region is CASSFTAGARFF.

The chain is built from TRBV7-9 and TRBJ2-7; checking the TCRdb D call of TRBD2 is not possible without DNA. Germline V CDR1 and CDR2: SEHNR, FQNEAQ (reference sequence). The CDR3 consists of 14 residues. The CDR3 here is CASSARGVPYEQYF.

J is TRBJ2-3 and V is TRBV20-1; checking the TCRdb D call of TRBD2 is not possible without DNA. Germline values: CDR1 DFQATT, CDR2 SNEGSKA (reference sequence). The CDR3 totals 14 residues. CDR3 sequence: CSASPGLAVGTQYF.

The chain combines TRBV27 with TRBJ2-1; the D call from TCRdb, TRBD1, cannot be confirmed without DNA. The CDR3 loop spans 13 amino acids. Germline CDR1 is MNHEY and CDR2 is SMNVEV (reference sequence). CDR3 amino acids: CASSLGAENEQFF.

CDR3 in amino acids: CASSTRSDTQYF. The gene calls are TRBV6-5 and TRBJ2-3. The CDR3 is 12 residues long. CDR1 MNHEY and CDR2 SVGAGI come from the germline V gene.

The rearrangement links TRBV6-4 to TRBJ1-6. Germline CDR1 reads MRHNA; CDR2 reads SNTAGT. The CDR3 contains 18 residues. CDR3 amino acids: CASSDLGGGDSYNSPLHF.

This chain links TRBV6-2 or TRBV6-3 with TRBJ2-2; without DNA, the TCRdb call of TRBD2 cannot be checked. CDR3 length: 16 amino acids. Germline V gene data show CDR1 as MNHEY and CDR2 as SVGEGT. The CDR3: CASSYLGRQYTGELFF.